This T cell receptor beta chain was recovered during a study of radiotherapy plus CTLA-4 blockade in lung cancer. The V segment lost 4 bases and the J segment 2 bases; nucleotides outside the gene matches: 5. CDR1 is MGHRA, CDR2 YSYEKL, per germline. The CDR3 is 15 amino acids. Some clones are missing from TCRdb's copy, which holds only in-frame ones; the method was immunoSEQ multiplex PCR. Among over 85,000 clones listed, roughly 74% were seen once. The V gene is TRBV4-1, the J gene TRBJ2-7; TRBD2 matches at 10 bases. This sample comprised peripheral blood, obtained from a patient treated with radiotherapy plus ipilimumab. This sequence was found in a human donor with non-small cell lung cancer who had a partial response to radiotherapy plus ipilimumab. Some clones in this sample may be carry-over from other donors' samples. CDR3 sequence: CASSPAGGGPYEQYF. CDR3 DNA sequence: TGCGCCAGCAGCCCAGCGGGGGGGGGTCCCTACGAGCAGTACTTC.